The present entry profiles one T cell receptor (beta chain) with its context. As yet, its antigen is unknown. The data originate from a study of cytomegalovirus exposure and HLA in healthy donors. The CDR3 consists of 14 residues. V gave up 5 bases and J gave up 7 bases; unmatched junction bases: 5. Germline V CDR1 and CDR2: WNHNN, SYGVQD (reference sequence). Researchers ran the PCR with 60 Vbeta and 13 Jbeta primers. Some clones are missing from TCRdb's copy, which holds only in-frame ones; the method was immunoSEQ multiplex PCR. The table lists 90,000 to 120,000 clones, roughly 80% of them singletons. Whole-study findings and limits: Reports showed the classifier diagnosing cytomegalovirus status with high specificity and sensitivity. Cytomegalovirus-associated status was assigned to 164 TCR beta chains.

The study sampled nominally healthy donors, though unrecorded immune exposures were likely. The source material was PBMCs. The chain uses TRBV10-1 and TRBJ2-7, with 13 bases aligning to TRBD2. The source of this sequence is a female donor in good health and CMV-seropositive. The CDR3: CASSRTSGSWEQYF. CDR3 in DNA: TGCGCCAGCAGTCGGACTAGCGGGAGTTGGGAGCAGTACTTC.